This is a list of T cell receptor beta chains from one sample in a study of OX40 agonist ivuxolimab in advanced cancers. Repertoires were generated with immunoSEQ multiplex PCR, while TCRdb's copy carries only in-frame clones and drops some. The repertoire holds roughly 29,000 clones, with about 87% as singletons. The sequences come from CD4+ or CD8+ T cells sorted from blood, collected in a trial of the OX40 agonist ivuxolimab. These receptors were taken from an adult with an advanced solid tumor such as melanoma, head and neck, liver or kidney cancer. CDR3s include the opening cysteine and the closing phenylalanine or tryptophan. The D gene is left open where the match is weak. Where a row states a size, it is once, few, many or the class of an expanded clone; other rows omit it.

>TRBV4-3|14|-|TRBJ2-7|-
TGCGCCAGCAGCCAAAGAGGGACCTCTGGCGAGCAGTACTTC
CASSQRGTSGEQYF
>TRBV11-3|15|once|TRBJ2-7|-
TGTGCCAGCAGCTTAGAGTCACGGCCGGCGGGCGAGCAGTACTTC
CASSLESRPAGEQYF
>TRBV27|14|-|TRBJ1-3|-
TGTGCCAGCAGTGAGGCACACTCTGGAAACACCATATATTTT
CASSEAHSGNTIYF
>TRBV27|13|-|TRBJ2-5|-
TGTGCCAGCAGATTACAGGGAGTCGAGACCCAGTACTTC
CASRLQGVETQYF
>TRBV10-1|18|-|TRBJ1-4|-
TGCGCCAGCCCCTACCCCCCAGGTTCTCGTGGGACTAATGAAAAACTGTTTTTT
CASPYPPGSRGTNEKLFF
>TRBV5-4|13|-|TRBJ2-5|TRBD1
TGTGCCAGCAGCAACACAGGGGGAGAGACCCAGTACTTC
CASSNTGGETQYF
>TRBV29-1|17|-|TRBJ1-1|-
TGCAGCGTTGAAGATCTGGGGGTCCGCCTCATGAACACTGAAGCTTTCTTT
CSVEDLGVRLMNTEAFF
>TRBV6-5|14|-|TRBJ2-5|-
TGTGCCAGCACCCCCCAGGGCACCCAAGAGACCCAGTACTTC
CASTPQGTQETQYF
>TRBV10-2|12|-|TRBJ1-1|-
TGCGCCAGCAGTGATGGTGGCACTGAAGCTTTCTTT
CASSDGGTEAFF
>TRBV2|15|once|TRBJ1-2|-
TGTGCCAGCAGTGATACTAGGGGGTTTAACTATGGCTACACCTTC
CASSDTRGFNYGYTF
>TRBV6-6|15|-|TRBJ2-5|-
TGTGCCAGCAGTTACTCGATTTTGATTCAAGAGACCCAGTACTTC
CASSYSILIQETQYF
>TRBV6-1|15|-|TRBJ1-2|-
TGTGCCAGCAGACTAGGAAGGGGTATCTCCTATGGCTACACCTTC
CASRLGRGISYGYTF
>TRBV10-2|14|few|TRBJ2-7|-
TGCGCCAGCAGGGCCAGCGGGCCGCTGGGGGAGCAGTACTTC
CASRASGPLGEQYF
>TRBV7-9|13|-|TRBJ1-2|-
TGTGCCAGCAGCTTAGGAGACCTCTATGGCTACACCTTC
CASSLGDLYGYTF
>TRBV10-3|15|-|TRBJ2-5|TRBD2
TGTGCCATCAGTGAAGGTGGGAGGGCCGAAGAGACCCAGTACTTC
CAISEGGRAEETQYF
>TRBV4-1|17|medium-sized|TRBJ2-2|TRBD2
TGCGCCAGCACAACCTCAGCGGGAGGGGCGAACACCGGGGAGCTGTTTTTT
CASTTSAGGANTGELFF
>TRBV5-6|13|-|TRBJ1-1|-
TGTGCCAGCAGCCCGAAATTAGGGGCGTGGGCTTTCTTT
CASSPKLGAWAFF
>TRBV18|18|once|TRBJ2-3|-
TGTGCCAGCTCACCACCGAGGGCCACTAGCTCTAGCACAGATACGCAGTATTTT
CASSPPRATSSSTDTQYF
>TRBV4-2|17|-|TRBJ2-2|TRBD1
TGTGCCAGCAGCCAAGAGGGGGACAGGGCAGGCACCGGGGAGCTGTTTTTT
CASSQEGDRAGTGELFF
>TRBV4-1|15|-|TRBJ2-1|-
TGCGCCAGCAGCCAAGTAGGAGGGGGGCACAATGAGCAGTTCTTC
CASSQVGGGHNEQFF
>TRBV2|15|-|TRBJ2-1|TRBD2
TGTGCCAGCAGGGAGAGCGGGAGGGTGGAAAATGAGCAGTTCTTC
CASRESGRVENEQFF
>TRBV28|13|-|TRBJ1-1|TRBD1
TGTGCCAGCAGTTTTTCAGGGGGCACTGAAGCTTTCTTT
CASSFSGGTEAFF
>TRBV4-1|18|-|TRBJ2-3|TRBD2
TGCGCCAGCAGCCAAGAACCCGGAACTAGCGGTAGCACAGATACGCAGTATTTT
CASSQEPGTSGSTDTQYF
>TRBV4-1|14|once|TRBJ1-1|-
TGCGCCAGCAGCCAAGGTCACCCGAACACTGAAGCTTTCTTT
CASSQGHPNTEAFF
>TRBV7-9|13|few|TRBJ2-7|-
TGTGCCAGCAGCTTTCCGGGATACTACGAGCAGTACTTC
CASSFPGYYEQYF
>TRBV4-1|18|-|TRBJ2-2|TRBD2
TGCGCCAGCAGCCAAGAGGTGGCAGGGACTATCTTCTCCGGGGAGCTGTTTTTT
CASSQEVAGTIFSGELFF
>TRBV27|14|-|TRBJ2-1|TRBD1
TGTGCCAGCACCCAGGACAGGGGAGGCAATGAGCAGTTCTTC
CASTQDRGGNEQFF
>TRBV6-5|15|-|TRBJ1-5|TRBD1
TGTGCCAGCAGTTTGACAGGGGGTGGCAATCAGCCCCAGCATTTT
CASSLTGGGNQPQHF
>TRBV5-5|11|-|TRBJ2-7|-
TGTGCCAGCAGCTACAATGACGAGCAGTACTTC
CASSYNDEQYF
>TRBV6-6|16|-|TRBJ1-2|-
TGTGCCAGCAGTTATTATAAGTATGGGACATCTTATGGCTACACCTTC
CASSYYKYGTSYGYTF
>TRBV5-6|13|-|TRBJ2-1|-
TGTGCCAGCAGCGCCGGGACTCTCAATGAGCAGTTCTTC
CASSAGTLNEQFF
>TRBV27|13|-|TRBJ2-2|-
TGTGCCAGCAGTTTCTGGGTAGCCGGGGAGCTGTTTTTT
CASSFWVAGELFF
>TRBV11-3|13|-|TRBJ2-7|-
TGTGCCAGCAGCTTAGGTCTAACCTACGAGCAGTACTTC
CASSLGLTYEQYF
>TRBV6-5|15|-|TRBJ1-1|-
TGTGCCAGCAGTTACTCAGAGACAGGTCACACTGAAGCTTTCTTT
CASSYSETGHTEAFF
>TRBV5-1|12|few|TRBJ2-7|-
TGCGCCAGCAGCGGGGACTTCTACGAGCAGTACTTC
CASSGDFYEQYF
>TRBV7-2|17|-|TRBJ2-3|-
TGTGCCAGCAGCTCTCCCCTTGGGGGCACGAACACAGATACGCAGTATTTT
CASSSPLGGTNTDTQYF
>TRBV5-5|15|-|TRBJ2-3|-
TGTGCCAGCAGCTTACATTCCCACTTCACAGATACGCAGTATTTT
CASSLHSHFTDTQYF
>TRBV28|11|-|TRBJ2-1|-
TGTGCCAGCAGCCCTCTGGATGAGCAGTTCTTC
CASSPLDEQFF
>TRBV6-5|12|-|TRBJ2-7|-
TGTGCCAGCAGTCCGCCGGCCCGCGAGCAGTACTTC
CASSPPAREQYF
>TRBV13|14|-|TRBJ2-1|-
TGTGCCAGCAGCTCGGACTCCGTCTACAATGAGCAGTTCTTC
CASSSDSVYNEQFF
>TRBV15|18|-|TRBJ2-1|TRBD2
TGTGCCACCAGCAGAGGACTAGCGGGAGGGGCGGGCTACAATGAGCAGTTCTTC
CATSRGLAGGAGYNEQFF
>TRBV4-2|17|-|TRBJ1-3|TRBD1
TGTGCCAGCAGCCAGCAGTGGGACAGGGGGTATGGAAACACCATATATTTT
CASSQQWDRGYGNTIYF
>TRBV4-3|15|-|TRBJ1-1|-
TGCGCCAGCAGCCGAAGGGACGGATCCAACACTGAAGCTTTCTTT
CASSRRDGSNTEAFF
>TRBV2|10|-|TRBJ2-7|TRBD1
TGTGCCAGCGAGGGGGCCGACCCTCCCTTC
CASEGADPPF
>TRBV5-5|16|-|TRBJ2-6|-
TGTGCCAGCAGCTTCCGACTGTCCTCTGGGGCCAACGTCCTGACTTTC
CASSFRLSSGANVLTF
>TRBV6-5|14|-|TRBJ2-1|-
TGTGCCAGCAGTCCCCCAGGCCCGAGCTATGAGCAGTTCTTC
CASSPPGPSYEQFF
>TRBV6-1|12|-|TRBJ1-5|-
TGTGCCAGCAGTGACGGAACACAGCCCCAGCATTTT
CASSDGTQPQHF